The 28 T cell receptor beta chains presented below share a single source sample, sequenced in a study of cytomegalovirus exposure and HLA in healthy donors. The PCR made use of 60 Vbeta and 13 Jbeta primers. TCRdb keeps only in-frame clones here, not all; method: immunoSEQ multiplex PCR. Of about 190,000 clones listed, around 75% are singletons. Sequencing was carried out using PBMCs. The receptors were gathered from a woman in her twenties or thirties in good health and CMV-seropositive.

The rearrangement links TRBV6-5 to TRBJ2-5, with D perhaps TRBD1 (5 bases). The end of the DNA aligns better with TRBJ2-7, so the J call may be wrong. The CDR3 extends over 15 amino acids. Germline CDR1 is MNHEY and CDR2 is SVGAGI. The DNA for the CDR3 is TGTGCCAGCAGTTACTCAGGGGCCTTACCCTACGAGCAGTACTTC. It translates to CASSYSGALPYEQYF.

This clone has just a few counts. This chain uses TRBV5-6 with TRBJ2-5; TRBD2 matches at 7 bases. Trimming cost V 0 bases and J 5 bases; bases outside gene matches: 1. The germline V gene has CDR1 SGHDT and CDR2 YYEEEE. The CDR3 is made up of 13 amino acids. CDR3 bases: TGTGCCAGCAGCTTGGTGGGGGGGGAGACCCAGTACTTC. Translating it yields CASSLVGGETQYF.

This chain links TRBV5-6 with TRBJ2-7, with D tentatively TRBD2 (6 bases). The V gene's germline CDR1 is SGHDT and CDR2 YYEEEE. The CDR3 is 16 amino acids. The germline V and J ends were trimmed by 1 base and 0 bases, with 14 bases remaining between them. CDR3 in amino acids: CASSLFGGVHSYEQYF. CDR3 DNA sequence: TGTGCCAGCAGCTTGTTTGGAGGGGTTCACTCCTACGAGCAGTACTTC. The variable domain in full, with the rest retrieved from reference TRBV5-6 and TRBJ2-7, is DAGVTQSPTHLIKTRGQQVTLRCSPKSGHDTVSWYQQALGQGPQFIFQYYEEEERQRGNFPDRFSGHQFPNYSSELNVNALLLGDSALYLCASSLFGGVHSYEQYFGPGTRLTVT.

This CDR3 reads CASSQGFQETQYF. The CDR3 DNA is TGTGCCAGCTCGCAGGGGTTCCAAGAGACCCAGTACTTC. The chain employs TRBV18 and TRBJ2-5; maybe TRBD1 (6 bases). This CDR3 has 13 residues. The V gene's germline CDR1 is KGHSH and CDR2 LQKENI. Trimming pared 6 bases from V and 1 base from J, leaving 9 bases between.

The chain recombines TRBV27 with TRBJ2-7; D not resolved. V lost 2 bases to trimming and J lost 1 base, with 6 bases between them. Germline V gives CDR1 MNHEY, CDR2 SMNVEV (reference sequence). This CDR3 has 13 residues. In nucleotides, the CDR3 is TGTGCCAGCAGTTTAACAGTATCCTACGAGCAGTACTTC. It translates to CASSLTVSYEQYF.

The rearrangement uses TRBV28 and TRBJ1-2, with 8 bases identical to TRBD1. CDR1 and CDR2 (germline): MDHEN, SYDVKM. V lost 5 bases to trimming and J lost 4 bases; unmatched junction nucleotides: 12. The CDR3 has 16 residues. The CDR3 nucleotides are TGTGCCAGCAGTCCTCTCTCGACAGGGGCTGTCTATGGCTACACCTTC. It translates to CASSPLSTGAVYGYTF.

The CDR3 reads CASSLSGSTGELFF. CDR3 DNA: TGTGCCAGCAGCTTGAGCGGGTCGACCGGGGAGCTGTTTTTT. The J gene is TRBJ2-2, the V gene TRBV5-6; a weak D match, TRBD2 (6 bases). Trimming pared 1 base from V and 5 bases from J, leaving 9 bases between. Germline V gene sequence: CDR1 SGHDT, CDR2 YYEEEE. CDR3 length: 14 residues.

Details on this clone: A read error may account for a junction end that differs from germline. This chain uses TRBV7-9 with TRBJ1-2; D call uncertain. Looked up from germline, CDR1 is SEHNR and CDR2 is FQNEAQ (reference sequence). This CDR3 comprises 15 residues. CDR3 sequence reads: CSSSLVGLANYGYTF. CDR3 nucleotides: TGTTCCAGCAGCTTAGTCGGCCTAGCTAACTATGGCTACACCTTC.

The chain joins TRBV29-1 to TRBJ1-2, with D unclear. The CDR3 runs to 14 residues. In germline, CDR1 is SQVTM, CDR2 ANQGSEA. The V end was cut by 1 base, the J end by 8 bases, with 17 bases between. CDR3 nucleotide sequence: TGCAGCGTTGAAGGCCCCTTTTCGGGTCTCGGCTACACCTTC. This codes for CSVEGPFSGLGYTF.

The V and J genes are TRBV2 and TRBJ2-4; 13 positions match TRBD2. The CDR3 length is 15 residues. CDR1 SNHLY and CDR2 FYNNEI come from the germline V gene. The V gene end was trimmed by 9 bases and the J gene end by 6 bases; junction bases not matched to a gene: 8. The CDR3 DNA sequence: TGTGCCAGTAGGTGGACTAGCGGGAGCGGAAACATTCAGTACTTC. It translates to CASRWTSGSGNIQYF.

The rearrangement links TRBV7-8 to TRBJ1-1; unclear D gene. Germline values: CDR1 SGHVS, CDR2 FQNEAQ. The CDR3 has 14 residues. Trimming removed 1 base from V and 1 base from J, with 7 bases in between. CDR3: CASSLVSSNTEAFF. In DNA form, the CDR3 reads TGTGCCAGCAGCTTAGTATCCTCGAACACTGAAGCTTTCTTT.

This sequence joins TRBV2 and TRBJ2-1; D ambiguous. This CDR3 has 15 amino acids. V was pared by 0 bases and J by 9 bases, with 15 bases between. The germline V gene encodes CDR1 SNHLY and CDR2 FYNNEI. CDR3 DNA: TGTGCCAGCAGTGAAGCGGGCCAAACAATCGGTGAGCAGTTCTTC. This codes for CASSEAGQTIGEQFF.

The genes are TRBV28 and TRBJ2-7; D may be TRBD1 (6 bases). Germline CDR1 reads MDHEN; CDR2 reads SYDVKM. The CDR3 length is 13 residues. Trimming pared 8 bases from V and 2 bases from J, leaving 13 bases between. The CDR3 bases are TGTGCCAGCCATGGGACAAACACCTACGAGCAGTACTTC. Its protein product is CASHGTNTYEQYF.

The chain joins TRBV28 to TRBJ1-2; 9 nucleotides line up with TRBD1. V shed 3 bases, J shed 4 bases, and the junction held 6 bases outside the gene matches. CDR1 MDHEN and CDR2 SYDVKM come from the germline V gene. The CDR3 sequence is 15 residues long. CDR3 sequence: CASSLGGTGTYGYTF. In DNA, the CDR3 is TGTGCCAGCAGTTTGGGGGGGACAGGGACCTATGGCTACACCTTC.

The V call is TRBV9, the J call TRBJ1-3; weak D call: TRBD1 (5 bases). V gave up 0 bases and J gave up 0 bases, with 13 bases separating them. The CDR3 is made up of 17 amino acids. The germline V gene encodes CDR1 SGDLS and CDR2 YYNGEE. In DNA form, the CDR3 reads TGTGCCAGCAGCGTAGCTACGGGGGACCGCTCTGGAAACACCATATATTTT. Protein sequence: CASSVATGDRSGNTIYF.

This clone has just a few counts. J is TRBJ2-7 and V is TRBV5-8; 11 bases match TRBD1. V dropped 0 bases and J dropped 3; count of bases not matched to a gene: 5. CDR1 is SGHTS and CDR2 is YDEGEE in the germline V gene. This CDR3 is 16 amino acids long. The CDR3 is CASSLGSGQGDYEQYF. The CDR3 DNA follows: TGTGCCAGCAGCTTGGGGTCGGGACAGGGGGACTACGAGCAGTACTTC.

This clone was observed a few times. The gene calls are TRBV28 and TRBJ2-7; TRBD2 matches at 10 bases. The CDR3 length is 15 residues. V shed 6 bases and J 5 bases; nucleotides not matched to a gene: 10. Germline V gene data show CDR1 as MDHEN and CDR2 as SYDVKM. The CDR3, as DNA: TGTGCCAGCAGCTATATTCAGCGGGAGGGGCACGAGCAGTACTTC. Translation gives CASSYIQREGHEQYF.

As for this clone: Additional DNA sequences in this sample encode the identical CDR3. The chain employs TRBV25-1 and TRBJ2-1, with TRBD2 matching over 10 bases. The trim removed 3 bases at V and 4 bases at J, leaving 3 bases unmatched. The germline V gene has CDR1 MGHDK and CDR2 SYGVNS. The CDR3 is 15 residues long. This chain's CDR3 is CASSELTSGYNEQFF. The DNA for the CDR3 is TGTGCCAGCAGTGAGTTGACTAGCGGGTACAATGAGCAGTTCTTC.

This clone is a singleton in its sample. The J gene is TRBJ1-1, the V gene TRBV7-2; tentative D call: TRBD1 (6 bases). Looked up from germline, CDR1 is SGHTA and CDR2 is FQGNSA. With 5 bases removed from V and 5 bases from J, the gap between germline ends came to 18 bases. The length of the CDR3 is 15 residues. The DNA for the CDR3 is TGTGCCAGCAGCCCCTTTGGGAGGGGGATTACTGAAGCTTTCTTT. Amino acid sequence: CASSPFGRGITEAFF.

This chain uses TRBV5-6 with TRBJ2-7, with 9 bases aligning to TRBD1. The J segment lost 3 bases and the V segment lost 3 bases, leaving 4 bases of the junction unmatched. CDR1 and CDR2 from the germline V gene are SGHDT and YYEEEE. There are 14 residues in the CDR3. This CDR3 reads CASSWDRALYEQYF. The CDR3, as DNA: TGTGCCAGCAGCTGGGACAGGGCCCTCTACGAGCAGTACTTC.

This clone has only one observation. V and J are TRBV6-6 and TRBJ1-5; D remains ambiguous. V lost 0 bases to trimming and J lost 6 bases, with 3 bases between them. CDR3 length: 12 amino acids. Germline V gives CDR1 MNHNY, CDR2 SVGAGI (reference sequence). For the CDR3, the DNA is TGTGCCAGCAGTTACTCGGCTCAGCCCCAGCATTTT. Translation gives CASSYSAQPQHF.

This rearrangement joins TRBV28 to TRBJ1-2; TRBD1 matches 8 bases. The CDR3 runs to 14 residues. Trimming at V came to 5 bases and at J to 9 bases, leaving 11 bases not matched to a gene. Germline assignment: CDR1 MDHEN and CDR2 SYDVKM. CDR3 nucleotides: TGTGCCAGCAGTCCTACCGGACAGGGCTGGCGCTACACCTTC. The encoded protein is CASSPTGQGWRYTF.

The V gene is TRBV5-6, the J gene TRBJ1-1; 9 nucleotides line up with TRBD1. V was pared by 10 bases and J by 1 base, with 5 bases of the junction left unmatched. Germline loops: CDR1 SGHDT, CDR2 YYEEEE. This CDR3 comprises 13 residues. CDR3 sequence: CAGQGTGNTEAFF. The CDR3 DNA reads as TGTGCCGGACAGGGGACAGGGAACACTGAAGCTTTCTTT. The variable domain in full, with the rest retrieved from reference TRBV5-6 and TRBJ1-1, is DAGVTQSPTHLIKTRGQQVTLRCSPKSGHDTVSWYQQALGQGPQFIFQYYEEEERQRGNFPDRFSGHQFPNYSSELNVNALLLGDSALYLCAGQGTGNTEAFFGQGTRLTVV.

This clone turned up a few times. This chain links TRBV7-2 with TRBJ2-1; 10 bases line up with TRBD1. V was clipped by 6 bases and J by 8 bases; unmatched bases: 13. Germline loops: CDR1 SGHTA, CDR2 FQGNSA. The CDR3 length is 16 residues. The CDR3: CASRGTGTGDPHEQFF. CDR3 DNA sequence: TGTGCCAGCAGAGGCACCGGGACAGGGGACCCCCATGAGCAGTTCTTC.

This chain connects TRBV27 to TRBJ2-5, with 11 bases fitting TRBD1. The DNA end lines up better with TRBJ2-7; the J call may be wrong. The CDR3 is 14 residues long. CDR1 MNHEY and CDR2 SMNVEV come from the germline V gene (reference sequence). The CDR3 region has the DNA TGTGCCAGCAGTTTCCGGGACAGGGGGTACGAGCAGTACTTC. Protein sequence: CASSFRDRGYEQYF.

This clone has a handful of counts. This chain connects TRBV7-6 to TRBJ2-7; D perhaps matches TRBD2 (7 bases). The germline gives CDR1 SGHVS, CDR2 FNYEAQ. The V gene lost 0 bases and the J gene lost 5 bases, with 20 bases spanning the gap. There are 17 residues in the CDR3. The CDR3 DNA reads TGTGCCAGCAGCTTAGCGGGGGGGGGCTCCCTAAGCGACGAGCAGTACTTC. The encoded protein is CASSLAGGGSLSDEQYF.

The rearrangement links TRBV28 to TRBJ2-4; the D gene is possibly TRBD2 (5 bases). V was trimmed by 3 bases and J by 1 base, leaving 7 bases between them. CDR1 and CDR2 (germline): MDHEN, SYDVKM. The CDR3 spans 14 residues. In DNA, the CDR3 is TGTGCCAGCAGTTTGAGGGAGGCCAAAAACATTCAGTACTTC. Translated, it gives CASSLREAKNIQYF. The full variable domain, rest sourced from reference TRBV28 and TRBJ2-4, is DVKVTQSSRYLVKRTGEKVFLECVQDMDHENMFWYRQDPGLGLRLIYFSYDVKMKEKGDIPEGYSVSREKKERFSLILESASTNQTSMYLCASSLREAKNIQYFGAGTRLSVL.

This clone has just one count. V is TRBV14 and J is TRBJ1-2, with 11 bases matching TRBD1. Trimming cost V 5 bases and J 8 bases; bases outside gene matches: 7. This CDR3 is 14 amino acids long. Germline V lookup: CDR1 SGHDN, CDR2 FVKESK. The CDR3 loop is CASSFGQGARGYTF. The CDR3 nucleotides are TGTGCCAGCAGCTTCGGACAGGGGGCGCGGGGCTACACCTTC.